This T cell receptor beta chain is drawn from a study of T-cell memory formation after mild COVID-19. Overall study results and limits: Clones which contracted sat mainly in CM and EM if CD4+, and in EMRA if CD8+. Nothing showed for sure that second-wave clones peaking on day 37 were SARS-CoV-2 specific. Within pre-infection memory, some responding clones were found, suggesting cross-reactive memory joined.

The CDR3 totals 14 residues. CDR1 SGHRS and CDR2 YFSETQ come from the germline V gene. J was trimmed by 1 base and V by 6 bases; bases with no gene match: 5. MiXCR, applied by TCRdb to the 5' RACE reads, yields one record per CDR3 protein. Of around 310,000 distinct CDR3 sequences listed, less than 20% are singletons. Regarding this clonotype: Its specificity is unknown.

J is TRBJ2-3 and V is TRBV5-1; TRBD1 agrees at 7 bases. Source material: PBMCs or a T cell subset sorted from them (not recorded which). This receptor was obtained from a man aged 18-30 years who had mild COVID-19 (a few samples of this study predate the infection). Cell type and time point are not known. Here the CDR3 DNA reads TGCGCCAGCAACGCCGGGACAGGCACAGATACGCAGTATTTT. As protein: CASNAGTGTDTQYF.